This T cell receptor beta chain was found in a study of cytomegalovirus exposure and HLA in healthy donors. The donors were members of the validation cohort comprising 120 subjects, separate from the roughly 650-subject first cohort. This clone was recorded only once. There are 14 residues in the CDR3. Per the germline V gene, CDR1 is MNHNS and CDR2 is SASEGT. V lost 8 bases, J lost 4 bases, and 14 bases lay in between. Sequencing used immunoSEQ multiplex PCR; TCRdb keeps in-frame clones, though not all of them. This repertoire shows around 150,000 clones, approximately 96% found once; its top ten account for 0.8% to 0.95%.

The origin of this receptor is a woman in her late teens or twenties in good health and CMV-seronegative. The sample taken for sequencing was PBMCs. J is TRBJ1-4 and V is TRBV6-1; no clear D gene. This CDR3 is CASSYRPLNEKLFF. The CDR3 DNA follows: TGTGCCAGCTCCTATCGCCCCCTTAATGAAAAACTGTTTTTT.